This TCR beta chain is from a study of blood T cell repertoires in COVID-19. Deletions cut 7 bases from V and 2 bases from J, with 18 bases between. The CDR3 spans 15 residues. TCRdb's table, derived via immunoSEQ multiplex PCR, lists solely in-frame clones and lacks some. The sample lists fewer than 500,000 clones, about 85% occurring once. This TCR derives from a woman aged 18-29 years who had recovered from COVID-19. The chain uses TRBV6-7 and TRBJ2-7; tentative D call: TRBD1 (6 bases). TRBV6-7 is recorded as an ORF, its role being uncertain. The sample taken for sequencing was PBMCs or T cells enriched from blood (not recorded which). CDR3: CASTHREQVPYEQYF. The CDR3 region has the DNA TGTGCCAGCACCCACAGGGAGCAAGTGCCCTACGAGCAGTACTTC.